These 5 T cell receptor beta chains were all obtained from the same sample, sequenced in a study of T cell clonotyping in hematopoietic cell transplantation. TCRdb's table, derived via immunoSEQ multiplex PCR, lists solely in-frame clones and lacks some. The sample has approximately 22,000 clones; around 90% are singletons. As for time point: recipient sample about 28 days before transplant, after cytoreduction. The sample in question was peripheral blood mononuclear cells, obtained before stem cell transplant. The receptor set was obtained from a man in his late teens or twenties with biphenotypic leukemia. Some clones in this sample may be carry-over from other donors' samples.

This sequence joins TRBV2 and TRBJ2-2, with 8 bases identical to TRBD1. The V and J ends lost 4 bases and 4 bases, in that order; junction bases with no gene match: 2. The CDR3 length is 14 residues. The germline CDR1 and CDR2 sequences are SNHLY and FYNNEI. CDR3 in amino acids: CASSGQGPTGELFF. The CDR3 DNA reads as TGTGCCAGCAGTGGACAGGGGCCCACCGGGGAGCTGTTTTTT.

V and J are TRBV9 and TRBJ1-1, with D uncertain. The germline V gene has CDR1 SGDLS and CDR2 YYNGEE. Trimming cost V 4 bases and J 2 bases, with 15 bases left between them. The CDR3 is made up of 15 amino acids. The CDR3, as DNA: TGTGCCAGCAGCCCACAAACGGGAGGTAACACTGAAGCTTTCTTT. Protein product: CASSPQTGGNTEAFF.

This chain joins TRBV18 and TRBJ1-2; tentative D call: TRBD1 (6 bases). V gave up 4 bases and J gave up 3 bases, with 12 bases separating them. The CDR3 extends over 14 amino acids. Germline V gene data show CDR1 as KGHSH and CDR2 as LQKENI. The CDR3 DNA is TGTGCCAGCTCACAATTAGGGGGTGACTATGGCTACACCTTC. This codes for CASSQLGGDYGYTF.

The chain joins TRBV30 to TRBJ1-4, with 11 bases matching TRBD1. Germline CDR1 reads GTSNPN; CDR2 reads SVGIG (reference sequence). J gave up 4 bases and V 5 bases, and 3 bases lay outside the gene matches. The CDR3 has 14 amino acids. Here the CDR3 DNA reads TGTGCCTGGCGGGGGACAGGGGGTAATGAAAAACTGTTTTTT. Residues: CAWRGTGGNEKLFF.

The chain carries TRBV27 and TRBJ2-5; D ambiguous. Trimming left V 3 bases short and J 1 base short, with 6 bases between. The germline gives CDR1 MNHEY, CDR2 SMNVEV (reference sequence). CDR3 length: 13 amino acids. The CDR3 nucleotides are TGTGCCAGCAGTTTTGTAGGCCAAGAGACCCAGTACTTC. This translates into CASSFVGQETQYF.